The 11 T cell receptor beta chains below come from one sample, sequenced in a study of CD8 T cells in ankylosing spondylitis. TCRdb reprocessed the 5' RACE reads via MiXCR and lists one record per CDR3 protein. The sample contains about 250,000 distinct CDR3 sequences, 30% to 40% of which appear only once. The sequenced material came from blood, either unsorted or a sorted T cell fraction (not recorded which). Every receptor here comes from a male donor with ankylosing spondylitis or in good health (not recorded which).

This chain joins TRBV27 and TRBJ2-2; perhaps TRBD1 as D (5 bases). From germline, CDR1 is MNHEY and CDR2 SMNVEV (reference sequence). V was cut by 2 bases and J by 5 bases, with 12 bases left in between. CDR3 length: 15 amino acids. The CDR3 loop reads CASSLRTTATGELFF. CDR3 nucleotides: TGTGCCAGCAGTTTACGGACGACAGCGACCGGGGAGCTGTTTTTT.

CDR3 DNA sequence: TGTGCCAGCAGCCAAGATCCGGCCCGGATGGAGACCCAGTACTTC. The encoded protein is CASSQDPARMETQYF. The gene calls are TRBV3-1 and TRBJ2-5, with unresolved D. The CDR3 covers 15 residues. CDR1 is LGHDT and CDR2 is YNNKEL in the germline V gene (reference sequence). V lost 0 bases and J lost 5, with 13 bases in between.

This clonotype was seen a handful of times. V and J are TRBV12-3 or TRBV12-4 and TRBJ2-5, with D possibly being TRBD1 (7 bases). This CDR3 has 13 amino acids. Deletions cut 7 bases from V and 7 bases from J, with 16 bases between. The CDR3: CASTTDRRGTQYF. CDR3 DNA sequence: TGTGCCAGCACTACGGACAGGAGGGGGACCCAGTACTTC.

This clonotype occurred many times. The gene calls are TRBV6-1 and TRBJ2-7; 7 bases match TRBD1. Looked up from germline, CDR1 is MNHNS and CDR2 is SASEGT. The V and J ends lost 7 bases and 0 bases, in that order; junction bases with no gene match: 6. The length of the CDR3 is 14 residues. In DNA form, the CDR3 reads TGTGCCAGCACCAAGACAGGGATCTCCTACGAGCAGTACTTC. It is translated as CASTKTGISYEQYF.

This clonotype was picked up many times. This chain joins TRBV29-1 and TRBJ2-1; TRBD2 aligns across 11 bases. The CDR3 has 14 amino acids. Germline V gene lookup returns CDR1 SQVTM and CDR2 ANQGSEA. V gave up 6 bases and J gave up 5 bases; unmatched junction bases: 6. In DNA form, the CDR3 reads TGCAGCGTGTCTAAACTAGCGGGGGACAATGAGCAGTTCTTC. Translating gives CSVSKLAGDNEQFF.

CDR3 amino acids: CASSQVWTTPTHEQYF. CDR3 nucleotide sequence: TGCGCCAGCAGCCAAGTATGGACTACCCCGACCCACGAGCAGTACTTC. The chain uses TRBV4-1 and TRBJ2-7; TRBD2 is a possible D gene (6 bases). CDR1 and CDR2 from the germline V gene are MGHRA and YSYEKL. V lost 1 base and J lost 5, with 18 bases in between. This CDR3 has 16 residues.

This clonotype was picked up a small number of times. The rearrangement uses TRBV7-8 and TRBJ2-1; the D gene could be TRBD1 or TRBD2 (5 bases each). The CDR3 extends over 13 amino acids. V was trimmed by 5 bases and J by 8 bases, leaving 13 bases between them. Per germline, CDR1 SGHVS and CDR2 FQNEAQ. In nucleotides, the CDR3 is TGTGCCAGCAGCCCACCGGGGCACGATGAGCAGTTCTTC. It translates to CASSPPGHDEQFF. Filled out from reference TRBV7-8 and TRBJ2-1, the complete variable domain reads GAGVSQSPRYKVAKRGQDVALRCDPISGHVSLFWYQQALGQGPEFLTYFQNEAQLDKSGLPSDRFFAERPEGSVSTLKIQRTQQEDSAVYLCASSPPGHDEQFFGPGTRLTVL.

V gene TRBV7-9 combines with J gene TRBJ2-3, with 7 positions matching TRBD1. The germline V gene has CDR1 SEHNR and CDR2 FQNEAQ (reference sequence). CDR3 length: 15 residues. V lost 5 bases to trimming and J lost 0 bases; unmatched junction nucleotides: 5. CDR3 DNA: TGTGCCAGCAGCGCCTCAGGGGGTAGCACAGATACGCAGTATTTT. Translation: CASSASGGSTDTQYF.

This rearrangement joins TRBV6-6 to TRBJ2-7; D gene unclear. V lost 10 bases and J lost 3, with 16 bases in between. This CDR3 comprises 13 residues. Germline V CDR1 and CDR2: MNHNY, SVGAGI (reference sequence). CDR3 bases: TGTGCCACCAACCAACACTCCGGCTACGAGCAGTACTTC. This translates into CATNQHSGYEQYF.

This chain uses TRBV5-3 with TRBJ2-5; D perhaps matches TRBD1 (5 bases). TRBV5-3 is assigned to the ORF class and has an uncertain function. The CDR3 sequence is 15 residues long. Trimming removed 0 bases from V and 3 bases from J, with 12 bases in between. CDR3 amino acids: CARSLGQKTKETQYF. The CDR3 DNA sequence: TGTGCCAGAAGCTTGGGACAGAAGACCAAAGAGACCCAGTACTTC.

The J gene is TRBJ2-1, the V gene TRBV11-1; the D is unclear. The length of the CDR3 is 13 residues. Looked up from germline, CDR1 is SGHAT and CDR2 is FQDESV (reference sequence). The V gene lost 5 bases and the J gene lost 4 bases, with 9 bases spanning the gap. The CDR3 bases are TGTGCCAGCAGCCAAGACACTTACAATGAGCAGTTCTTC. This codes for CASSQDTYNEQFF. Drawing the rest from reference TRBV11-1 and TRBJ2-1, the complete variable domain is EAEVAQSPRYKITEKSQAVAFWCDPISGHATLYWYRQILGQGPELLVQFQDESVVDDSQLPKDRFSAERLKGVDSTLKIQPAELGDSAMYLCASSQDTYNEQFFGPGTRLTVL.